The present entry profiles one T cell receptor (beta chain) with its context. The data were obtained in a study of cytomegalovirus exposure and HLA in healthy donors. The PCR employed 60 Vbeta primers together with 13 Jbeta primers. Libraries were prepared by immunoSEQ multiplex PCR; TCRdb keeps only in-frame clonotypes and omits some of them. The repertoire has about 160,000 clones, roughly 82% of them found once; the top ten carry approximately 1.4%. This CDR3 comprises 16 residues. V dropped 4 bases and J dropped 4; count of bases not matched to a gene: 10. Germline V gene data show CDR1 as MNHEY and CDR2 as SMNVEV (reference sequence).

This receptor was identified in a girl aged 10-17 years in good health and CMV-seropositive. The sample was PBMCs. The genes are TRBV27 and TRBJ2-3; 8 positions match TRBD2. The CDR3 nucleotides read TGTGCCAGCAGTTCTTTCGGGACTAGTGGGGCAGATACGCAGTATTTT. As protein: CASSSFGTSGADTQYF.